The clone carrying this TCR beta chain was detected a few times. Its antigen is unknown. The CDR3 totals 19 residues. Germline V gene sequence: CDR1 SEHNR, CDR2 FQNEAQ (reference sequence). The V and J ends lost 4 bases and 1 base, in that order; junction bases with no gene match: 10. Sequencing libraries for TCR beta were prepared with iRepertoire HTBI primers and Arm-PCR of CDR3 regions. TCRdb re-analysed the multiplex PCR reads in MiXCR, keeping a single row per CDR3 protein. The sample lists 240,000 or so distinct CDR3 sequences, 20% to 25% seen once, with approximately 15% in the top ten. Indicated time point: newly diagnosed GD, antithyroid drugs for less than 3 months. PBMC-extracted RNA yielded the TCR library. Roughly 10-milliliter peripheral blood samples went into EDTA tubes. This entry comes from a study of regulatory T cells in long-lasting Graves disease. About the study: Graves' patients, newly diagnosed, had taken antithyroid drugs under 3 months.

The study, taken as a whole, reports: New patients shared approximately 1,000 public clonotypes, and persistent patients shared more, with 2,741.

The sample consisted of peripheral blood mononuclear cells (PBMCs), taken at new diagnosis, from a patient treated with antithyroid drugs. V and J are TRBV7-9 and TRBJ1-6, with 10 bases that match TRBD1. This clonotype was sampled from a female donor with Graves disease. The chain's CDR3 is CASSSRQGAEGSYNSPLHF. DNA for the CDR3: TGTGCCAGCAGCTCCCGACAGGGGGCCGAGGGATCCTATAATTCACCCCTCCACTTT.